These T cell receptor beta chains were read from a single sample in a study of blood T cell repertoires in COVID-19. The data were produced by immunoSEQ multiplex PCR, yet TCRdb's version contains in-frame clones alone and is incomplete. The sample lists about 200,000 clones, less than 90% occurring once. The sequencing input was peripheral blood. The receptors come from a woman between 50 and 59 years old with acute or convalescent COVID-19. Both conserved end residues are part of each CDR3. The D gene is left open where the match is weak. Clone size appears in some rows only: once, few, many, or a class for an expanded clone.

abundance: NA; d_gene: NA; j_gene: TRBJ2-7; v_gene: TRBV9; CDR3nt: TGTGCCAGCAGCGGACGGAACAGCAACTACGAGCAGTACTTC; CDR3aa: CASSGRNSNYEQYF
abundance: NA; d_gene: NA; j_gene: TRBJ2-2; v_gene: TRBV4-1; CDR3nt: TGCGCCAGCAGCCACCGACAGAACACCGGGGAGCTGTTTTTT; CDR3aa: CASSHRQNTGELFF
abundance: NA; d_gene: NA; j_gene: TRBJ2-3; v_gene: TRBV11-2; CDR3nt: TGTGCCAGCAGCTTACGGGATACGCAGTATTTT; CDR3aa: CASSLRDTQYF
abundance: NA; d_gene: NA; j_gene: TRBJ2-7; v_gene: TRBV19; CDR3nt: TGTGCCAGTAGTACCAGGGTCGACGAGCAGTACTTC; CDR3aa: CASSTRVDEQYF
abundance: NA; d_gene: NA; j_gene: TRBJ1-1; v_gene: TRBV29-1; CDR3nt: TGCAGCGGCGTGAGGGAGACTGAAGCTTTCTTT; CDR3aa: CSGVRETEAFF
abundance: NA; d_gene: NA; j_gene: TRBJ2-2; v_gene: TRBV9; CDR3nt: TGTGCCAGCAGCGCCAGCAGGTCCGACACCGGGGAGCTGTTTTTT; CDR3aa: CASSASRSDTGELFF
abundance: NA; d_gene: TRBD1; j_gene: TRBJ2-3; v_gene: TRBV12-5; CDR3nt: TGTGCTAGTGGTTTGCCGGGACAGAAGACAGATACGCAGTATTTT; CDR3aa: CASGLPGQKTDTQYF
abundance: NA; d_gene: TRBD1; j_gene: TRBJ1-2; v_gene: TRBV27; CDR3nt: TGTGCCAGCAGCCCTTTGGACAGGGGCCCTTCCTATGGCTACACCTTC; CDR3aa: CASSPLDRGPSYGYTF
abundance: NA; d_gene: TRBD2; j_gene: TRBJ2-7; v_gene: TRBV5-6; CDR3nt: TGTGCCAGCACCAAATTTAGCGGGGGGTCTCTCTTCAGCTCCTACGAGCAGTACTTC; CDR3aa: CASTKFSGGSLFSSYEQYF
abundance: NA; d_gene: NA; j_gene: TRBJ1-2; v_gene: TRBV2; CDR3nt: TGTGCCAGCGCTCCCCCTAGTGGCTACACCTTC; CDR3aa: CASAPPSGYTF
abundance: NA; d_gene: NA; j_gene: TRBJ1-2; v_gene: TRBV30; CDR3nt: TGTGCCTGGAGTGTATATGAGGGCTACACCTTC; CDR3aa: CAWSVYEGYTF
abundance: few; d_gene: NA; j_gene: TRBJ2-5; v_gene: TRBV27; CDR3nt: TGTGCCAGCAGACCTGGAGGGAAGACGAACAGCCAAGAGACCCAGTACTTC; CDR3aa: CASRPGGKTNSQETQYF
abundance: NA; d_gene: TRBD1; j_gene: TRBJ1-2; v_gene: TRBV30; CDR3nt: TGTGCCTGGAGTGTAGGGACAGGGGGCGAATATGGCTACACCTTC; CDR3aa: CAWSVGTGGEYGYTF
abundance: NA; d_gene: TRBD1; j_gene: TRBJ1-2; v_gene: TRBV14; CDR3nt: TGTGCCAGCAGCCAGGACAGGACCTACACCTTC; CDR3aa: CASSQDRTYTF
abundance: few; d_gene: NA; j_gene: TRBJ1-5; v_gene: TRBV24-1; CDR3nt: TGTGCCACCAGTGAAGGGGCAGGGGATAATCAGCCCCAGCATTTT; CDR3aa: CATSEGAGDNQPQHF
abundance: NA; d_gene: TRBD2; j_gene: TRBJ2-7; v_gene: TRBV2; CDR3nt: TGTGCCAGCATATTGGAAGCGGGGGGCCACGAGCAGTACTTC; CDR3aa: CASILEAGGHEQYF
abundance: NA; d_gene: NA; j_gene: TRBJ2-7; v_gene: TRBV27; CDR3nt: TGTGCCAGCAGTTTGGGAGCCACCTACGAGCAGTACTTC; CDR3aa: CASSLGATYEQYF
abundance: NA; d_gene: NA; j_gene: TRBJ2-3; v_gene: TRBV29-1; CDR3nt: TGCAGCGTTGAGCTACAGAGGGCTAGCACAGATACGCAGTATTTT; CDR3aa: CSVELQRASTDTQYF
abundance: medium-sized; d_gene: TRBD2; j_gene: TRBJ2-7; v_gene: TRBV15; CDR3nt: TGTGCCACCGCCGGGGCCCCGCTAGCGGGAGAGGGAGAGCAGTACTTC; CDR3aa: CATAGAPLAGEGEQYF
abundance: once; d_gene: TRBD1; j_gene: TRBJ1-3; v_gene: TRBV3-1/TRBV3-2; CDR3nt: TGTGCCAGCAGCCCCGGGACAGGGAGAGGCACCATATATTTT; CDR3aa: CASSPGTGRGTIYF
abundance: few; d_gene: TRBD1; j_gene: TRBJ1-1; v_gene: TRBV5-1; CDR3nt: TGCGCCAGCAGCTTATCGGGGACAGGGAACACTGAAGCTTTCTTT; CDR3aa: CASSLSGTGNTEAFF
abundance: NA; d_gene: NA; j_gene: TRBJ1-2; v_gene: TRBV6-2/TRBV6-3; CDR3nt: TGTGCCAGCAGTTCTACTTGGACAGAATCCGGCTACACCTTC; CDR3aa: CASSSTWTESGYTF
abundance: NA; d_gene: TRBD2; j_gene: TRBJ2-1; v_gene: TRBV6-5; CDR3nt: TGTGCCAGCAGCGACGTGGGAGGGCCGTACAGGGAGCAGTTCTTC; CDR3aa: CASSDVGGPYREQFF
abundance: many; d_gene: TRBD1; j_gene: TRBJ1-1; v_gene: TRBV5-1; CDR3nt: TGCGCCAGCAGCGCGAGGACAGGGAATATTTTCATGAACACTGAAGCTTTCTTT; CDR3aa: CASSARTGNIFMNTEAFF
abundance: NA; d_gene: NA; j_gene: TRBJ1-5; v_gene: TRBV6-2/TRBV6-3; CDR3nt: TGTGCCAGCAGCAACGTAGCGGGGGGTCAGCCCCAGCATTTT; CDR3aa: CASSNVAGGQPQHF
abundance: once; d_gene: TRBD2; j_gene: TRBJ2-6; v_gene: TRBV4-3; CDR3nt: TGCGCCAGCAGCCAAGACCCGCCTAGCGGAGGATCTGGGGCCAACGTCCTGACTTTC; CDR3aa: CASSQDPPSGGSGANVLTF
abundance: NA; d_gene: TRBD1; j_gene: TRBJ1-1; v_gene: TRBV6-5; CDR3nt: TGTGCCAGCACCTCGACAGGGGCGAACACTGAAGCTTTCTTT; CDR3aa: CASTSTGANTEAFF
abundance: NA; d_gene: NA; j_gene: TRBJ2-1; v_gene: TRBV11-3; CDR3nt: TGTGCCAGCAGCTTAGATCCGGGAACCTACAATGAGCAGTTCTTC; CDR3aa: CASSLDPGTYNEQFF
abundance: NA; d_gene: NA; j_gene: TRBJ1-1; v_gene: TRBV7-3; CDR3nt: TGTGCCAGCAGCTTAAACGGGGAGGGTGCTGAAGCTTTCTTT; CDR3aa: CASSLNGEGAEAFF
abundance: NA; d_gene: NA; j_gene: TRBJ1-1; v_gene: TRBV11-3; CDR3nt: TGTGCCAGCAGCTTCCAGGAGAACACTGAAGCTTTCTTT; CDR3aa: CASSFQENTEAFF
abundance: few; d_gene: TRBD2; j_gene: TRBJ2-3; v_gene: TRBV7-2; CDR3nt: TGTGCCAGCAGCATTCTATCGAGCGGGGGACTAAGCGCGCAGTATTTT; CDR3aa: CASSILSSGGLSAQYF
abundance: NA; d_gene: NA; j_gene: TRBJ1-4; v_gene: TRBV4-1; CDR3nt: TGCGCCAGCAGCCAAGATAACAGGGAGAATGAAAAACTGTTTTTT; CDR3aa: CASSQDNRENEKLFF
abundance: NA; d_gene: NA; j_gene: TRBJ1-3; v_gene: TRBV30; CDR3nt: TGTGCCTCGAACAATCGGGACACCATATATTTT; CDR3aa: CASNNRDTIYF
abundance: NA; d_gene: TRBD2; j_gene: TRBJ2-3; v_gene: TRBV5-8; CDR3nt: TGTGCCAGCAGCTGGGGACTAGCGGGCTCTGATACGCAGTATTTT; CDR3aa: CASSWGLAGSDTQYF
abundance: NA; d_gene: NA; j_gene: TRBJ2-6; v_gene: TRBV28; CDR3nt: TGTGCCAGCAGGAGCAGCGGCTCTGGGGCCAACGTCCTGACTTTC; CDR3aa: CASRSSGSGANVLTF
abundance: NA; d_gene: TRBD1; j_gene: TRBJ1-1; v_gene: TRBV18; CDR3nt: TGTGCCAGCTCACCTCGACAGGGAATGGCTGAAGCTTTCTTT; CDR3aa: CASSPRQGMAEAFF
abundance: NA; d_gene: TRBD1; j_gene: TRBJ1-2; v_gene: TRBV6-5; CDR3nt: TGTGCCAGCAGATCACTTCAGGGGGCGCGTGGCTACACCTTC; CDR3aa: CASRSLQGARGYTF
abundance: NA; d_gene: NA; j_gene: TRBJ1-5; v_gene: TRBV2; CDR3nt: TGTGCCAGCAGTGAGTGGCCTAGGAGCAATCAGCCCCAGCATTTT; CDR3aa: CASSEWPRSNQPQHF
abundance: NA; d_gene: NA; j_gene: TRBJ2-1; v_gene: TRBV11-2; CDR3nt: TGTGCCAGCAGCTCAGATCCCGGGACTTACAATGAGCAGTTCTTC; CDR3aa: CASSSDPGTYNEQFF
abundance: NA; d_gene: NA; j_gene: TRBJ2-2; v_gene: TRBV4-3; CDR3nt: TGCGCCAGCAGCCAAGTTCTCGGGAGAGGGACCGGGGAGCTGTTTTTT; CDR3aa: CASSQVLGRGTGELFF
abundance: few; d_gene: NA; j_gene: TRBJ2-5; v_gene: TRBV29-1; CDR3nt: TGCAGCGTTGAACGGACTCAACAAGAGACCCAGTACTTC; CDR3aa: CSVERTQQETQYF
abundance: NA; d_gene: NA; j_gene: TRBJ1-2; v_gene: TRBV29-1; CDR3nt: TGCAGCGTTGAAGATGTCCGTAACTATGGCTACACCTTC; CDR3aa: CSVEDVRNYGYTF
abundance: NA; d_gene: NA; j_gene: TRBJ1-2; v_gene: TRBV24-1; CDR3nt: TGTGCCACCAGTGACTCCACTTGGGGGAGGGACTATGGCTACACCTTC; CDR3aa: CATSDSTWGRDYGYTF
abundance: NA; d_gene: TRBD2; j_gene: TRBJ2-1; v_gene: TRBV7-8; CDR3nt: TGTGCCAGCAGCCTACGCACTAGCGGGGGGGCCGAAGGGAATGAGCAGTTCTTC; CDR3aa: CASSLRTSGGAEGNEQFF
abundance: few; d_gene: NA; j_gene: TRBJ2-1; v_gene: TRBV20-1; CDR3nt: TGCAGTGCTAGACCCAGCGATGAGCAGTTCTTC; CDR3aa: CSARPSDEQFF
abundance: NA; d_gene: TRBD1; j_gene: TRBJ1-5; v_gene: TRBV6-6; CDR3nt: TGTGCCAGCAGTTACGGGACAGAAAATCAGCCCCAGCATTTT; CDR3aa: CASSYGTENQPQHF
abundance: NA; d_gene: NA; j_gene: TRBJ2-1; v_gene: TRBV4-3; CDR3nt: TGCGCCAGCAGCCAGACAGTCCACAATGAGCAGTTCTTC; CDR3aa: CASSQTVHNEQFF
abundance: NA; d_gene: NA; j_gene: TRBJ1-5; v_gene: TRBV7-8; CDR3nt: TGTGCCAGCAGCCTCGAGGGGGTTGGACGCAATCAGCCCCAGCATTTT; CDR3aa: CASSLEGVGRNQPQHF
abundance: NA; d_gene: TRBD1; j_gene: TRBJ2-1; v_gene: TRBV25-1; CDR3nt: TGTGCCAGCAGCTTCTCAGGGGGCAGGTCCTACAATGAGCAGTTCTTC; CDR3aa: CASSFSGGRSYNEQFF
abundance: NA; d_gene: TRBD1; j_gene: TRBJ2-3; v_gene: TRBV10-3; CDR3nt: TGTGCCATCAGCTCGTCAGGGGGCTGGGGCACAGATACGCAGTATTTT; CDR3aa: CAISSSGGWGTDTQYF
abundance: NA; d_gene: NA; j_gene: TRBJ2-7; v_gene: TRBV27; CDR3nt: TGTGCCAGCAGTTTATCGCAACAGGGAAGGAAAGAGCAGTACTTC; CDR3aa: CASSLSQQGRKEQYF
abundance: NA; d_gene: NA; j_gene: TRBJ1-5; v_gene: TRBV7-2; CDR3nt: TGTGCCAGCAGCTTAATGCGGGGGAATGATCAGCCCCAGCATTTT; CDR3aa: CASSLMRGNDQPQHF
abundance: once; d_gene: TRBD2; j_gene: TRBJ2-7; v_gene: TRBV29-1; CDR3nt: TGCAGCGTCAGCGGGGAAAGCTCCTACGAGCAGTACTTC; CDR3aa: CSVSGESSYEQYF
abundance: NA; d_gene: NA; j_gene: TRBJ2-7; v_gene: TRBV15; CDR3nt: TGTGCCACCAGCAGAGACCGGTCGAGCTCCTACGAGCAGTACTTC; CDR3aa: CATSRDRSSSYEQYF
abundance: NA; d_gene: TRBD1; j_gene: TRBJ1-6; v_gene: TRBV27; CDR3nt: TGTGCCAGCAGTTTATATAAGACAGGGACGAATTCACCCCTCCACTTT; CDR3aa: CASSLYKTGTNSPLHF
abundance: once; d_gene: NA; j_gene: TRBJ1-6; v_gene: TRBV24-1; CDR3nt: TGTGCCACCAGTGCAGGAGGCAGTAATTCACCCCTCCACTTT; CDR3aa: CATSAGGSNSPLHF